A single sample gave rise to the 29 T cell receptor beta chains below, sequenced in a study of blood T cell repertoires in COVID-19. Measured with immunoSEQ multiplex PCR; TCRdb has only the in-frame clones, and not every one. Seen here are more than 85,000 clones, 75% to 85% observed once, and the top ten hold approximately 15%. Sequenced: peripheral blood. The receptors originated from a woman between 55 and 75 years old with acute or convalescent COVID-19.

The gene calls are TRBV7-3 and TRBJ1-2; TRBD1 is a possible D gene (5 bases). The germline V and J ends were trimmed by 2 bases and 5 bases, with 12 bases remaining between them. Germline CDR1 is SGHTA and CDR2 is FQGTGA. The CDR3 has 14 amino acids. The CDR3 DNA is TGTGCCAGCAGCTTATCAGGGATGGGATATGGCTACACCTTC. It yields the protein CASSLSGMGYGYTF.

The CDR3 protein is CASRALWFESEAFF. For the CDR3, the DNA is TGTGCCAGTAGGGCGCTCTGGTTCGAGTCGGAGGCTTTCTTT. The chain couples TRBV19 to TRBJ1-1; D gene unclear. Trimming shortened V by 6 bases and J by 11 bases, and 22 bases separated the two germline ends. The CDR3 is made up of 14 amino acids. Germline V gene sequence: CDR1 LNHDA, CDR2 SQIVND (reference sequence).

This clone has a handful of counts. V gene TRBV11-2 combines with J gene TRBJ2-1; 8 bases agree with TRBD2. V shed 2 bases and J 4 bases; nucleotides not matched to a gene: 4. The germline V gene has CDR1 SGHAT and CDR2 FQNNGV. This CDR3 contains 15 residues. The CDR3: CASSLSGGAYNEQFF. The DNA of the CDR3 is TGTGCCAGCAGCTTAAGCGGGGGAGCTTACAATGAGCAGTTCTTC. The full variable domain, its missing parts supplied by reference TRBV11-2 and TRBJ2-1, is EAGVAQSPRYKIIEKRQSVAFWCNPISGHATLYWYQQILGQGPKLLIQFQNNGVVDDSQLPKDRFSAERLKGVDSTLKIQPAKLEDSAVYLCASSLSGGAYNEQFFGPGTRLTVL.

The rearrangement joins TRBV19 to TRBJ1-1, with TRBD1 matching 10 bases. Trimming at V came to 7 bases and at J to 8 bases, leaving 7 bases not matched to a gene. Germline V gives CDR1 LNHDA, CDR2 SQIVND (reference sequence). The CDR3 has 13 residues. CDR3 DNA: TGTGCCAGTACCCTGGGACAGGGGCTGGAAGCTTTCTTT. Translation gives CASTLGQGLEAFF.

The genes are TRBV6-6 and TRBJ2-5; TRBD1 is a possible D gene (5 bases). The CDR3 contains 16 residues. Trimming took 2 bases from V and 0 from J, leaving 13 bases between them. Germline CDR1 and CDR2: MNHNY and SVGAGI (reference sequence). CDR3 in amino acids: CASSYIPDKYQETQYF. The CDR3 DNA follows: TGTGCCAGCAGTTACATTCCGGACAAGTACCAAGAGACCCAGTACTTC.

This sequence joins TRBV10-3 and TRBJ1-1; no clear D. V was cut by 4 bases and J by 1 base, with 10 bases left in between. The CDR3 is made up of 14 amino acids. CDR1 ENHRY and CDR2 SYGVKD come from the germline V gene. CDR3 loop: CAISVGRENTEAFF. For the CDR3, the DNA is TGTGCCATCAGTGTAGGGAGGGAGAACACTGAAGCTTTCTTT.

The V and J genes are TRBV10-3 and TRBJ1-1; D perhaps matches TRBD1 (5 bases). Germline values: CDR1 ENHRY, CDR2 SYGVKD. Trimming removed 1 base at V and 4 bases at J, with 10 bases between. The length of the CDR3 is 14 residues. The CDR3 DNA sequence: TGTGCCATCAGTGAGTATGGAGGGGTCACTGAAGCTTTCTTT. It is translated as CAISEYGGVTEAFF.

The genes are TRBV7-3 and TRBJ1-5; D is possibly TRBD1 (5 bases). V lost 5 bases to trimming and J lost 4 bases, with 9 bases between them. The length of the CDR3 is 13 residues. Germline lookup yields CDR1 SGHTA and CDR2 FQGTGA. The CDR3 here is CASSLDSNQPQHF. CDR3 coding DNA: TGTGCCAGCAGCCTAGACAGTAATCAGCCCCAGCATTTT.

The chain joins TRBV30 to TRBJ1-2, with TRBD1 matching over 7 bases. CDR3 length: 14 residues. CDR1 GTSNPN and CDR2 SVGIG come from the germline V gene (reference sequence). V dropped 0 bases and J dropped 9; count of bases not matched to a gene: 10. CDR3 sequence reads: CAWSVDRAFSSYTF. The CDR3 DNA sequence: TGTGCCTGGAGTGTAGACAGGGCCTTTAGTAGCTACACCTTC.

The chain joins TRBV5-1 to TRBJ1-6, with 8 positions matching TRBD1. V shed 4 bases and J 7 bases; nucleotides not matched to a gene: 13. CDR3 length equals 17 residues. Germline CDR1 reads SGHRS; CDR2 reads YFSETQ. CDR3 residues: CASSEILGQAGNSPLHF. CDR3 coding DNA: TGCGCCAGCAGCGAAATCCTGGGACAGGCCGGGAATTCACCCCTCCACTTT.

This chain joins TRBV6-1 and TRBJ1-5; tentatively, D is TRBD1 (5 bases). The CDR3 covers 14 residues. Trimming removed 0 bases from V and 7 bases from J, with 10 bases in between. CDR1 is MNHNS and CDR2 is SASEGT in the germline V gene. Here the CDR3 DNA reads TGTGCCAGCAGTGAAGCGGGGGGGGAGCAGCCCCAGCATTTT. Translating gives CASSEAGGEQPQHF.

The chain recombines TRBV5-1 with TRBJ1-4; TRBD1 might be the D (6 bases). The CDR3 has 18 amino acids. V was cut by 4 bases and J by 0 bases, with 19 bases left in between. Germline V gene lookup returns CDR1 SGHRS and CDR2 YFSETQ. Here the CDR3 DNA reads TGCGCCAGCAGCCTCCAGGTCCGGACAGCTGCAACTAATGAAAAACTGTTTTTT. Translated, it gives CASSLQVRTAATNEKLFF.

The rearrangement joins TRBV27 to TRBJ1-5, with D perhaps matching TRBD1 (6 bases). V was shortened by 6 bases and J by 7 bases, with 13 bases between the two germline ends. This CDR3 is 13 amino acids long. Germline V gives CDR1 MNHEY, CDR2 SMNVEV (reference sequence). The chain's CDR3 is CASSPGEGQPQHF. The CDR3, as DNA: TGTGCCAGCAGCCCAGGGGAAGGGCAGCCCCAGCATTTT.

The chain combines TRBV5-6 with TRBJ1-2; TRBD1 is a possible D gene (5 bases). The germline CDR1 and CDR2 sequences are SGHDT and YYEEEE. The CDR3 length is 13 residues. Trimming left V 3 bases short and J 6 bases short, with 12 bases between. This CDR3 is CASSSGLENGYTF. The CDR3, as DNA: TGTGCCAGCAGCTCGGGACTGGAAAATGGCTACACCTTC.

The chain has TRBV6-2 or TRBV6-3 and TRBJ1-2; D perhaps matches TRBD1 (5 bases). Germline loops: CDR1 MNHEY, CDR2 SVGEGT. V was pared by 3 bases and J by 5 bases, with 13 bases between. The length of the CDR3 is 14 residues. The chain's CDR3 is CASSYNRQSYGYTF. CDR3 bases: TGTGCCAGCAGTTATAACAGGCAAAGTTATGGCTACACCTTC.

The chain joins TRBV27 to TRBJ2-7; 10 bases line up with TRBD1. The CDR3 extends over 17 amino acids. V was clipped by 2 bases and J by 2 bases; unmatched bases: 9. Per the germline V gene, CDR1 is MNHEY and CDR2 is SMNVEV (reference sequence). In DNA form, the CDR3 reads TGTGCCAGCAGTTTACCCTCCGGGACAGGGGCCGCCTACGAGCAGTACTTC. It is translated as CASSLPSGTGAAYEQYF.

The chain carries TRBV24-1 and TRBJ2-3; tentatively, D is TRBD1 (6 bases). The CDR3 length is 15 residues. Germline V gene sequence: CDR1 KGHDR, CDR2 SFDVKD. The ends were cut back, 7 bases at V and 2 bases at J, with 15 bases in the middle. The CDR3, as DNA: TGTGCCACCAGCGCCGAGGGGGTCGCCACAGATACGCAGTATTTT. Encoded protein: CATSAEGVATDTQYF.

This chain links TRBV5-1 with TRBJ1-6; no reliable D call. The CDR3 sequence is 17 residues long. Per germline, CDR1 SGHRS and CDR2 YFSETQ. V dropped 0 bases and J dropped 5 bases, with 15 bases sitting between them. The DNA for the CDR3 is TGCGCCAGCAGCTTGGCCGGGGTAGCAGTGGATAATTCACCCCTCCACTTT. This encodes CASSLAGVAVDNSPLHF.

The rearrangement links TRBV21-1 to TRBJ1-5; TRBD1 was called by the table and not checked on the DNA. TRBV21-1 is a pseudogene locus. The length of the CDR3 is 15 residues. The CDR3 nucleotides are TGTGCCAGCAGCGGTGTGGCCGATAGCAATCAGCCCCAGCATTTT. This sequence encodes CASSGVADSNQPQHF.

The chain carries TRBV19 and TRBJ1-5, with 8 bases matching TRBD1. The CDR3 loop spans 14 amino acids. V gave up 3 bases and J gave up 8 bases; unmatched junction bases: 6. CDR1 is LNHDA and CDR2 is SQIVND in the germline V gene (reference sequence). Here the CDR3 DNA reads TGTGCCAGTAGTATTACGCAGGGGGCTGAGCCCCAGCATTTT. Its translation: CASSITQGAEPQHF. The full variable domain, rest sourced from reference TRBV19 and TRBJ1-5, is DGGITQSPKYLFRKEGQNVTLSCEQNLNHDAMYWYRQDPGQGLRLIYYSQIVNDFQKGDIAEGYSVSREKKESFPLTVTSAQKNPTAFYLCASSITQGAEPQHFGDGTRLSIL.

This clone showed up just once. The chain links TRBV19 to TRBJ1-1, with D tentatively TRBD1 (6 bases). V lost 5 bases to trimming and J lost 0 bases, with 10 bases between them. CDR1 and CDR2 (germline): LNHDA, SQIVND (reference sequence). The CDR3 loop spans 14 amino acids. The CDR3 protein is CASSVGQLNTEAFF. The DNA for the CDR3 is TGTGCCAGTAGTGTGGGACAATTGAACACTGAAGCTTTCTTT. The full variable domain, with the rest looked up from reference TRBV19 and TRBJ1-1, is DGGITQSPKYLFRKEGQNVTLSCEQNLNHDAMYWYRQDPGQGLRLIYYSQIVNDFQKGDIAEGYSVSREKKESFPLTVTSAQKNPTAFYLCASSVGQLNTEAFFGQGTRLTVV.

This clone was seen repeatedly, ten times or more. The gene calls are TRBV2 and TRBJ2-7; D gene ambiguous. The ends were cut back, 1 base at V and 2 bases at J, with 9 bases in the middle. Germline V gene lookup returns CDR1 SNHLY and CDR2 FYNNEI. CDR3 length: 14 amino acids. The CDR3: CASSEGTGPYEQYF. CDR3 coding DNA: TGTGCCAGCAGTGAAGGTACCGGTCCCTACGAGCAGTACTTC.

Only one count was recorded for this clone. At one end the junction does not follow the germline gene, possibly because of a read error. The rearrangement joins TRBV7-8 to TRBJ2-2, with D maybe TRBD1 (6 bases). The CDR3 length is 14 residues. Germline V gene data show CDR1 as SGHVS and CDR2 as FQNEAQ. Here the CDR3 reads CASSAGEGAGELFF. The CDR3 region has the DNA TGTGCCAGCAGCGCAGGGGAAGGGGCCGGCGAGCTGTTTTTT.

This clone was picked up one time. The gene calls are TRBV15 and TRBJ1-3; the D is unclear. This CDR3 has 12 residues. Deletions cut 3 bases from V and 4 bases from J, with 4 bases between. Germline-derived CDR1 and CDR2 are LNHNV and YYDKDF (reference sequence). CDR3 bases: TGTGCCACCAGCAGCAAAGGAAACACCATATATTTT. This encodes CATSSKGNTIYF.

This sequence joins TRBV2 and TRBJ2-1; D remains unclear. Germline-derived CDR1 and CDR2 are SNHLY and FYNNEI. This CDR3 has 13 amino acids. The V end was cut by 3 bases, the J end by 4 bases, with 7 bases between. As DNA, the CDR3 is TGTGCCAGCAGTGAGGTAGTTTACAATGAGCAGTTCTTC. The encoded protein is CASSEVVYNEQFF.

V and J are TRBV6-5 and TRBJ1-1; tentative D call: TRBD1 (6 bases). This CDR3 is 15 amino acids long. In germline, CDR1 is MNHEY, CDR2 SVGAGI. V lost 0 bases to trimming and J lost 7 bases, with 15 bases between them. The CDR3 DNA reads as TGTGCCAGCAGTTACTCTACAGGGTCCAGTGGTGAAGCTTTCTTT. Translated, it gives CASSYSTGSSGEAFF.

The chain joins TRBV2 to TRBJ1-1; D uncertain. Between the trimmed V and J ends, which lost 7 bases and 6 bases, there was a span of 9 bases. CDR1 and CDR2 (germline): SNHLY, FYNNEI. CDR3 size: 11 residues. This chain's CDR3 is CASNGDSEAFF. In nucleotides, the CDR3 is TGTGCCAGCAACGGAGACTCTGAAGCTTTCTTT.

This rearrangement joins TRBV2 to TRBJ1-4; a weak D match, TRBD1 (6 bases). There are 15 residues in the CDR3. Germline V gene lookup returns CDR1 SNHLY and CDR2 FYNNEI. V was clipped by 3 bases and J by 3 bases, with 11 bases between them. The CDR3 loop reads CASSEGAGANEKLFF. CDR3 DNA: TGTGCCAGCAGTGAGGGAGCAGGGGCTAATGAAAAACTGTTTTTT.

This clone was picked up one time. Written as DNA, the CDR3 is TGTGCCAGCAGCCGGGAATCAGGGGGCAAGGGCCAAGAGACCCAGTACTTC. Translated: CASSRESGGKGQETQYF. The chain joins TRBV9 to TRBJ2-5; 8 nucleotides match TRBD1. Germline V gene data show CDR1 as SGDLS and CDR2 as YYNGEE. J gave up 1 base and V 4 bases, and 12 bases lay outside the gene matches. The length of the CDR3 is 17 residues.